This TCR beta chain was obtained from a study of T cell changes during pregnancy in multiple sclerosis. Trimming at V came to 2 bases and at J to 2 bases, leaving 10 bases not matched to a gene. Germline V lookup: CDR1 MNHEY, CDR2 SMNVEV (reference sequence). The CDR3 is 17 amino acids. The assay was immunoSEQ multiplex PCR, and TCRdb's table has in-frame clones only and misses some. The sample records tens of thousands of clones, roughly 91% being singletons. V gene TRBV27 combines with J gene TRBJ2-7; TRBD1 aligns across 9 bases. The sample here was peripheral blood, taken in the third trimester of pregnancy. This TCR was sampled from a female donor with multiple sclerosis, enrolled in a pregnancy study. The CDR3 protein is CASSLGWPGQGPYEQYF. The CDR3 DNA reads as TGTGCCAGCAGTTTAGGATGGCCGGGACAGGGACCCTACGAGCAGTACTTC.